This T cell receptor beta chain was profiled in a study of OX40 agonist ivuxolimab in advanced cancers. At the level of the study: Patients took ivuxolimab, an agonistic anti-OX40 (CD134) antibody. Dose-escalation patients' cancers were hepatocellular carcinoma, melanoma, renal cell or head and neck cancer. Of the patients, three showed partial responses, one with hepatocellular carcinoma and two with cutaneous melanoma.

This clone was observed a single time. The table came from immunoSEQ multiplex PCR; TCRdb's copy has only in-frame clones and leaves some out. The sample lists about 50,000 clones, roughly 90% occurring once. This TCR was sampled from an adult with an advanced solid tumor such as melanoma, head and neck, liver or kidney cancer. This material consisted of CD4+ or CD8+ T cells sorted from blood, taken in a trial of the OX40 agonist ivuxolimab.

CDR3 coding DNA: TGCGCCAGCAGCCAAGATCGTGATACGCAGTATTTT. Translation gives CASSQDRDTQYF. The chain couples TRBV4-1 to TRBJ2-3; D is undetermined. Looked up from germline, CDR1 is MGHRA and CDR2 is YSYEKL. V lost 0 bases, J lost 6 bases, and 4 bases lay in between. The CDR3 runs 12 residues.